The sequence of this T cell receptor beta chain was determined in a study of blood T cell repertoires in COVID-19. Background on the study: Both acute and convalescent COVID-19 samples were obtained from the United States, Italy and Spain. The cDNA or gDNA used as material had been derived from T cells, B-cell-depleted T cells, or PBMCs.

The CDR3 contains 16 residues. Germline V gives CDR1 PRHDT, CDR2 FYEKMQ (reference sequence). V lost 0 bases to trimming and J lost 4 bases, with 12 bases between them. Libraries were prepared by immunoSEQ multiplex PCR; TCRdb keeps only in-frame clonotypes and omits some of them. The table shows around 70,000 clones, with about four fifths occurring only once. The sequencing sample was made of peripheral blood. The receptor's source is an older man with acute or convalescent COVID-19. The genes are TRBV13 and TRBJ2-2; D perhaps matches TRBD1 (6 bases). The CDR3 reads CASSLGRGRGTGELFF. The CDR3 nucleotides read TGTGCCAGCAGCTTAGGGAGGGGCAGGGGCACCGGGGAGCTGTTTTTT.